One T cell receptor beta chain is described in this entry. Its target is unknown. The junction departs from the called germline gene at one end, perhaps through a read error. This sample is drawn from a study of T cells in Graves' hyperthyroidism and ophthalmopathy. Points from the study as a whole: Among thyroid clonotypes expanded above 0.001, most also appeared in blood. Classification by a 13 V-J model distinguished ophthalmopathy from stable hyperthyroidism.

Template material for amplifying TCR beta CDR3 regions consisted of RNA transcripts. First-round RT-PCR of the TCR CDR3 relied on the HTBI primer set. TCRdb reprocessed the multiplex PCR reads via MiXCR and lists one record per CDR3 protein. The sample holds hundreds of thousands of distinct CDR3 sequences, over 40% seen once. Clinical symptoms, serum thyroxine, TRAb, thyroid ultrasound and orbital computed tomography informed diagnoses. Germline lookup yields CDR1 LNHDA and CDR2 SQIVND (reference sequence). This CDR3 comprises 14 residues. The sequenced sample was peripheral blood or thyroid tissue (not recorded which). This clonotype originated in an adult man with Graves' disease, either hyperthyroidism or ophthalmopathy (not recorded which). V gene TRBV19 combines with J gene TRBJ2-7; a possible D gene is TRBD2 (5 bases). CDR3 sequence (DNA): TGTGCCAGTAGTATCAGCGGCCTTACCCACGAGCAGTGCTTC. It specifies CASSISGLTHEQCF.